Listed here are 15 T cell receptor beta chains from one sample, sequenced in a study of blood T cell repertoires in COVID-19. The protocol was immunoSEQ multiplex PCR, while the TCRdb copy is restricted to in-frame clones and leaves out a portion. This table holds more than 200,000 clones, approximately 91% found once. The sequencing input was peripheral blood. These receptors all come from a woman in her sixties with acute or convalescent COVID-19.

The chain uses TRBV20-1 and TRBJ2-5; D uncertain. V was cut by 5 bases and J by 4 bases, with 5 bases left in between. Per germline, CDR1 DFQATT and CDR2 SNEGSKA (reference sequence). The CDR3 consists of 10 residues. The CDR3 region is CSAGRETQYF. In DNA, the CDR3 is TGCAGTGCTGGCAGAGAGACCCAGTACTTC.

CDR3 bases: TGTGCCAGCAGTTACCAAGGAACTAGCGGAGGTAGTACGCAGTATTTT. This gives the protein CASSYQGTSGGSTQYF. The V gene is TRBV6-5, the J gene TRBJ2-3; TRBD2 aligns across 8 bases. Germline CDR1 MNHEY, CDR2 SVGAGI. CDR3 length: 16 amino acids. The V and J ends lost 2 bases and 8 bases, in that order; junction bases with no gene match: 12.

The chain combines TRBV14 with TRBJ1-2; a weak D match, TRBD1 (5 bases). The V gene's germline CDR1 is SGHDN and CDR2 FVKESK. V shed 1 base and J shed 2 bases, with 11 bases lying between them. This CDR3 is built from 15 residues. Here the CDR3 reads CASSQGQRLNYGYTF. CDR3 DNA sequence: TGTGCCAGCAGCCAAGGACAGCGTCTAAACTATGGCTACACCTTC. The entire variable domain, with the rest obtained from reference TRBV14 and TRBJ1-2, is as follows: EAGVTQFPSHSVIEKGQTVTLRCDPISGHDNLYWYRRVMGKEIKFLLHFVKESKQDESGMPNNRFLAERTGGTYSTLKVQPAELEDSGVYFCASSQGQRLNYGYTFGSGTRLTVV.

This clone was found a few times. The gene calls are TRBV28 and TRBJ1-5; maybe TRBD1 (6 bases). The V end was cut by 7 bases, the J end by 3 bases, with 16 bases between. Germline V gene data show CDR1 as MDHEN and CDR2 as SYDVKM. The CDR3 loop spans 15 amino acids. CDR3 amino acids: CASTGAGAYNQPQHF. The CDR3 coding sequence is TGTGCCAGCACCGGCGCAGGGGCCTACAATCAGCCCCAGCATTTT.

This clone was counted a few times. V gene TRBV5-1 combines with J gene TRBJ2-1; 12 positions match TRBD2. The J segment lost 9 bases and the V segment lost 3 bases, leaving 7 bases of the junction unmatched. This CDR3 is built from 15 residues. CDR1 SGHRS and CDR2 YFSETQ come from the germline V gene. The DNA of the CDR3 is TGCGCCAGCAGCTCGCTAGCGGGGGGGCCGGGTGAGCAGTTCTTC. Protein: CASSSLAGGPGEQFF.

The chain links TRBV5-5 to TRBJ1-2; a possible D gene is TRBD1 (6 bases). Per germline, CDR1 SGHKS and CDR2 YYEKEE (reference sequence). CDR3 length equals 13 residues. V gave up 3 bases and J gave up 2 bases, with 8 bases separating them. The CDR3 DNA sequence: TGTGCCAGCAGCTCGGGGACAAACTATGGCTACACCTTC. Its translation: CASSSGTNYGYTF.

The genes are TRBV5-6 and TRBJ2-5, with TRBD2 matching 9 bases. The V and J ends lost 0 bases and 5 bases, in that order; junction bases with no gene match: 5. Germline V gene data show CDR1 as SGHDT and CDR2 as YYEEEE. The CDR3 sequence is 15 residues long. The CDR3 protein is CASSLGAGGAETQYF. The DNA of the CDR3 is TGTGCCAGCAGCTTGGGGGCGGGGGGGGCGGAGACCCAGTACTTC.

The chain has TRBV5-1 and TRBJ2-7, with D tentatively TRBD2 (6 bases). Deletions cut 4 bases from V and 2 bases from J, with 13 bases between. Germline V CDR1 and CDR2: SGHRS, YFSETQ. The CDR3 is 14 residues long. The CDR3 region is CASSTRDGAYEQYF. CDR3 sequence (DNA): TGCGCCAGCAGCACGCGGGACGGGGCCTACGAGCAGTACTTC.

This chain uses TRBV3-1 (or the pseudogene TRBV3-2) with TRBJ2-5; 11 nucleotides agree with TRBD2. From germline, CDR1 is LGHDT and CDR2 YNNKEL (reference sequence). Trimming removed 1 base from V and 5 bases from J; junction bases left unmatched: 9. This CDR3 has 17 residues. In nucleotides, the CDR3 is TGTGCCAGCAGCCAAGGGGTTCTAGCGGGGGGCGGCGAGACCCAGTACTTC. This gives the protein CASSQGVLAGGGETQYF.

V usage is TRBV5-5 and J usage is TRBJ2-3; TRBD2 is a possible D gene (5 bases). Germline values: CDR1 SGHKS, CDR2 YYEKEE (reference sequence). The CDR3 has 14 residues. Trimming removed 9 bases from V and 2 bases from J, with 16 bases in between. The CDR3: CAIKESLATDTQYF. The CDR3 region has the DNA TGTGCCATTAAGGAGTCGCTAGCCACAGATACGCAGTATTTT.

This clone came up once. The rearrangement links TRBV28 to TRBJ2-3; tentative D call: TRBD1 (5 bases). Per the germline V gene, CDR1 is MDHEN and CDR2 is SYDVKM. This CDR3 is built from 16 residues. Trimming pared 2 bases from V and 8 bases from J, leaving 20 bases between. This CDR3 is CASSLIAGSRRGTQYF. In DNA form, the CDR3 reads TGTGCCAGCAGTTTAATTGCTGGCAGCCGAAGGGGTACGCAGTATTTT.

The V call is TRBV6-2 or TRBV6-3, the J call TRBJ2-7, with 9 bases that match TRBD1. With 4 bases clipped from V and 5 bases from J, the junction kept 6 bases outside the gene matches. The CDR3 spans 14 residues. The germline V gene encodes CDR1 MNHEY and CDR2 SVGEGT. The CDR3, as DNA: TGTGCCAGCAGTTCCGGGACAGGGATCCACGAGCAGTACTTC. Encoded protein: CASSSGTGIHEQYF.

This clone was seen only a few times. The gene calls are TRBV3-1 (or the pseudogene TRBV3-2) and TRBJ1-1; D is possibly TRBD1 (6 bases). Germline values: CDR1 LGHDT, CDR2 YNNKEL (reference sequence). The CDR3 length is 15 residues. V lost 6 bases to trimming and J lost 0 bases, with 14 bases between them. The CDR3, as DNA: TGTGCCAGCAGTCATCCGAGGGGGATGAACACTGAAGCTTTCTTT. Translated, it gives CASSHPRGMNTEAFF.

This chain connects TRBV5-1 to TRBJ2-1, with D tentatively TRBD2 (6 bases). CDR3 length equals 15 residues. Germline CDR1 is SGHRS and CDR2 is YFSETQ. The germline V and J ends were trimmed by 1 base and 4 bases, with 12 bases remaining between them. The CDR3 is CASSLISGLYNEQFF. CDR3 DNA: TGCGCCAGCAGCTTGATTAGCGGATTATACAATGAGCAGTTCTTC.

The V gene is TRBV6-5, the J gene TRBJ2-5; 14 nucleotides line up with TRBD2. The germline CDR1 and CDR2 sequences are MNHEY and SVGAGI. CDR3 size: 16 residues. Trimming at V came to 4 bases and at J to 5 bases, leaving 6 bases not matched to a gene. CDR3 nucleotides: TGTGCCAGCAGTTCGAGACGGACTAGCGGGAGGGAGACCCAGTACTTC. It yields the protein CASSSRRTSGRETQYF.